These T cell receptor beta chains were read from a single sample in a study of identical twins. From the 5' RACE reads, TCRdb called clonotypes with MiXCR, one entry per CDR3 protein. The sample holds approximately 220,000 distinct CDR3 sequences, around 6.9% seen once. The sample was also linked to a second study, of yellow fever vaccine responses in identical twins.

Sequencing was carried out using memory (CD45RO+) T cells sorted from blood. These receptors all come from a woman younger than 35 in good health. The CDR3 runs from the conserved cysteine through the conserved F or W. A D gene is named only where the DNA matches it firmly. Only part of the rows carry a size: once, few, many, or a class if the clone is expanded.

V: TRBV6-1
size: .
D: TRBD1
J: TRBJ2-7
DNA: TGTGCCAGCATTCGAGGACAGGGGGCGGACGAGCAGTACTTC
CDR3: CASIRGQGADEQYF

V: TRBV6-5
size: .
D: .
J: TRBJ2-6
DNA: TGTGCCAGCAGTTTTGGGCTGGGGGCCAACGTCCTGACTTTC
CDR3: CASSFGLGANVLTF

V: TRBV5-6
size: few
D: TRBD2
J: TRBJ2-1
DNA: TGTGCCAGCAGCTTGGGTGGGACTAGCGGTAACAATGAGCAGTTCTTC
CDR3: CASSLGGTSGNNEQFF

V: TRBV9
size: few
D: .
J: TRBJ2-2
DNA: TGTGCCAGCAGCGTAGGATGGGACTCTACCGGGGAGCTGTTTTTT
CDR3: CASSVGWDSTGELFF

V: TRBV7-9
size: many
D: TRBD1
J: TRBJ2-1
DNA: TGTGCCAGCAGCTTAGGGGACAGGGTCCTTATCGAGCAGTTCTTC
CDR3: CASSLGDRVLIEQFF

V: TRBV18
size: .
D: .
J: TRBJ1-1
DNA: TGTGCCAGCTCACCAGGACAAGGGTGGGTGAACACTGAAGCTTTCTTT
CDR3: CASSPGQGWVNTEAFF

V: TRBV5-1
size: many
D: .
J: TRBJ1-1
DNA: TGCGCCAGCAGCTTGTTTGGGGGGCAGTTGAACACTGAAGCTTTCTTT
CDR3: CASSLFGGQLNTEAFF

V: TRBV4-3
size: many
D: TRBD2
J: TRBJ2-2
DNA: TGCGCCAGCAGCCAATCTAGCGGGAACACCGGGGAGCTGTTTTTT
CDR3: CASSQSSGNTGELFF

V: TRBV6-1
size: once
D: .
J: TRBJ2-1
DNA: TGTGCCAGCACCGATACAGGAGGGGTCATCCATGAGCAGTTCTTC
CDR3: CASTDTGGVIHEQFF

V: TRBV18
size: few
D: .
J: TRBJ2-2
DNA: TGTGCCAGCTCACCAGAGTCCGGGGAGCTGTTTTTT
CDR3: CASSPESGELFF

V: TRBV7-9
size: medium-sized
D: .
J: TRBJ2-7
DNA: TGTGCCAGCAGCTTTGCTTCATACGAGCAGTACTTC
CDR3: CASSFASYEQYF